This is a list of T cell receptor beta chains from one sample in a study of glioma-infiltrating T cells after dendritic cell vaccination. Clones were sequenced by immunoSEQ multiplex PCR, and TCRdb holds only the in-frame ones, with some missing. This sample yields about 76,000 clones, of which roughly 91% are seen a single time; approximately 2.4% belongs to the top ten. The sequenced sample was blood, obtained after dendritic cell vaccination. The origin of the receptors is a human donor with glioblastoma. The CDR3 runs from the conserved cysteine through the conserved F or W. The D gene is left open where the match is weak. Clone sizes are given selectively: once, few, many, or a class where the clone is expanded.

d_call j_call clone_size cdr3_length v_call cdr3_aa cdr3_nt
TRBD1 TRBJ1-2 - 13 TRBV5-1 CASSLGQGAGYTF TGCGCCAGCAGCTTGGGGCAGGGGGCAGGCTACACCTTC
- TRBJ2-7 once 13 TRBV6-6 CASSYSSSYEQYF TGTGCCAGCAGTTACTCGTCGAGCTACGAGCAGTACTTC
- TRBJ2-1 - 11 TRBV20-1 CSARRINEQFF TGCAGTGCTAGGCGAATCAATGAGCAGTTCTTC
- TRBJ2-1 few 13 TRBV5-4 CASSLDRLNEQFF TGTGCCAGCAGCTTGGACAGGCTAAATGAGCAGTTCTTC
- TRBJ1-1 - 16 TRBV11-2 CASSLGPGMMNTEAFF TGTGCCAGCAGCTTAGGTCCAGGGATGATGAACACTGAAGCTTTCTTT
- TRBJ2-5 once 13 TRBV6-6 CASSYVGPETQYF TGTGCCAGCAGTTACGTGGGGCCCGAGACCCAGTACTTC
- TRBJ1-3 - 11 TRBV18 CASSNRNTIYF TGTGCCAGCTCAAATAGAAACACCATATATTTT
TRBD1 TRBJ2-1 few 15 TRBV5-8 CASSFRDRGSNEQFF TGTGCCAGCAGCTTCCGGGACAGGGGTAGCAATGAGCAGTTCTTC
- TRBJ1-4 - 15 TRBV5-1 CASSLVGIEGEKLFF TGCGCCAGCAGCTTGGTCGGGATCGAGGGTGAAAAACTGTTTTTT
TRBD1 TRBJ1-1 once 15 TRBV6-5 CASSSPLTGRTEAFF TGTGCCAGCAGTTCCCCCCTGACAGGGAGGACTGAAGCTTTCTTT
TRBD1 TRBJ2-1 - 12 TRBV30 CAGGQAYNEQFF TGTGCCGGGGGACAGGCATACAATGAGCAGTTCTTC
- TRBJ2-5 few 14 TRBV5-1 CASSLGTRQETQYF TGCGCCAGCAGCTTGGGGACTCGTCAAGAGACCCAGTACTTC
- TRBJ2-2 - 14 TRBV15 CATSNRGQSGELFF TGTGCCACCAGCAACAGAGGACAGTCCGGGGAGCTGTTTTTT
- TRBJ1-6 few 17 TRBV2 CASSEFGLGTYNSPLHF TGTGCCAGCAGTGAGTTCGGGTTAGGAACCTATAATTCACCCCTCCACTTT
- TRBJ2-3 - 14 TRBV19 CASSMRDWADTQYF TGTGCCAGTAGTATGCGGGATTGGGCAGATACGCAGTATTTT
- TRBJ1-4 - 13 TRBV5-1 CATSVSSNEKLFF TGCGCCACCTCCGTGAGCTCTAATGAAAAACTGTTTTTT
TRBD2 TRBJ2-3 - 17 TRBV4-2 CASSETSGGQGTDTQYF TGTGCCAGCTCGGAGACTAGCGGGGGCCAGGGCACAGATACGCAGTATTTT
TRBD2 TRBJ2-7 - 12 TRBV5-4 CASGGGSFEQYF TGTGCCAGTGGAGGCGGGAGTTTCGAGCAGTACTTC
TRBD1 TRBJ2-7 - 15 TRBV2 CASSSDRGSTYEQYF TGTGCCAGCAGTTCGGACAGGGGGTCAACCTACGAGCAGTACTTC
- TRBJ1-2 few 13 TRBV19 CASMRLDGYGYTF TGTGCCAGCATGCGGCTGGATGGGTATGGCTACACCTTC
TRBD2 TRBJ2-2 - 16 TRBV13 CASSLGLAGVTGELFF TGTGCCAGCAGCTTAGGGCTAGCGGGAGTCACCGGGGAGCTGTTTTTT
TRBD1 TRBJ1-1 - 16 TRBV2 CASSEQGAWMNTEAFF TGTGCCAGCAGTGAACAGGGGGCCTGGATGAACACTGAAGCTTTCTTT
TRBD2 TRBJ2-5 - 16 TRBV5-1 CASSWLLAGDQETQYF TGCGCCAGCAGCTGGCTACTAGCGGGGGACCAAGAGACCCAGTACTTC
- TRBJ1-2 - 11 TRBV11-3 CAIVAAPGYTF TGTGCCATCGTGGCGGCGCCGGGCTACACCTTC
TRBD1 TRBJ1-5 - 15 TRBV6-1 CASSKDREVNQPQHF TGTGCCAGCAGCAAGGACAGGGAGGTCAATCAGCCCCAGCATTTT
- TRBJ2-4 - 13 TRBV7-9 CASSPGGGDIQYF TGTGCCAGCAGCCCAGGCGGCGGGGACATTCAGTACTTC
- TRBJ2-2 few 16 TRBV5-1 CASSSGQVPGGGELFF TGCGCCAGCAGCTCGGGACAAGTTCCGGGCGGCGGGGAGCTGTTTTTT
TRBD1 TRBJ1-4 - 14 TRBV5-1 CASSVQGLGEKLFF TGCGCCAGCAGCGTACAGGGGTTAGGAGAAAAACTGTTTTTT
- TRBJ1-6 - 16 TRBV6-5 CASSFTHTSADSPLHF TGTGCCAGCAGTTTTACACACACCTCGGCGGATTCACCCCTCCACTTT
- TRBJ1-1 - 13 TRBV2 CASSPTALTEAFF TGTGCCAGCAGCCCGACAGCGTTGACTGAAGCTTTCTTT
- TRBJ2-3 - 13 TRBV9 CASSVGSGDTQYF TGTGCCAGCAGCGTAGGTTCGGGTGATACGCAGTATTTT
TRBD1 TRBJ1-5 - 16 TRBV19 CASSSGTGRLNQPQHF TGTGCCAGTAGTAGTGGGACAGGGAGATTGAATCAGCCCCAGCATTTT
- TRBJ2-7 - 15 TRBV5-6 CASSLGGRPTYEQYF TGTGCCAGCAGCTTGGGAGGGAGGCCCACCTACGAGCAGTACTTC
TRBD1 TRBJ2-7 - 17 TRBV15 CATSPLPGQPLSYEQYF TGTGCCACCAGCCCCCTCCCGGGACAGCCCCTCTCCTACGAGCAGTACTTC
TRBD2 TRBJ2-1 once 18 TRBV10-3 CAISESRFLAGANNEQFF TGTGCCATCAGTGAGTCCAGATTCCTAGCGGGAGCAAACAATGAGCAGTTCTTC
TRBD1 TRBJ1-2 - 14 TRBV6-5 CASSYQQGAEGYTF TGTGCCAGCAGTTACCAACAGGGGGCGGAAGGCTACACCTTC
TRBD1 TRBJ1-2 - 13 TRBV25-1 CASSRQGAGGYTF TGTGCCAGCAGTAGACAGGGGGCGGGTGGCTACACCTTC
TRBD2 TRBJ2-3 - 18 TRBV9 CASSVDTKTSLSTDTQYF TGTGCCAGCAGCGTCGATACTAAGACTAGCCTGAGCACAGATACGCAGTATTTT
- TRBJ2-1 - 17 TRBV10-3 CAISVLGTGCSYNEQFF TGTGCCATCAGTGTACTAGGGACTGGCTGCTCCTACAATGAGCAGTTCTTC
- TRBJ2-7 - 15 TRBV5-1 CASSLGAAAQGEQYF TGCGCCAGCAGCTTGGGGGCGGCGGCCCAGGGTGAGCAGTACTTC
TRBD1 TRBJ2-1 - 11 TRBV27 CASSWTGLQFF TGTGCCAGCAGTTGGACAGGCCTACAGTTCTTC
- TRBJ1-5 - 15 TRBV2 CASAGGLPSNQPQHF TGTGCCAGCGCAGGAGGCCTACCTAGCAATCAGCCCCAGCATTTT
- TRBJ1-2 - 15 TRBV4-3 CASSHLGAGDYGYTF TGCGCCAGCAGCCATCTCGGAGCTGGAGACTATGGCTACACCTTC